This T cell receptor beta chain stems from a study of response to subunit inactivated influenza vaccine listed by TCRdb under 2018. Background for the entire study: Deep quantitative T cell receptor repertoire profiling was used in the study to track responses to a trivalent subunit inactivated influenza vaccine.

This clonotype was detected ten times or more. Its binding antigen is unknown. No base qualities exist here, and no much larger clone lies one base off it. What the work shows at the level of the full study, not this receptor alone: The authors proposed that each seasonal influenza vaccination may bring in only a limited number of new T cells.

To prepare the library, RT-PCR was applied. Instrument on record: Illumina HiSeq 2500. Using fastp trimming at Q25 and MiXCR clonotype assembly, TCRdb reanalyzed the public sequencing data and kept in-frame beta chains. Rows are combined by CDR3 protein, so each entry shows the most common genes and DNA. The sample data list approximately 490,000 distinct CDR3 sequences, and roughly 7.9% of these were observed just once. The ten top clones hold approximately 14% of the sample. Here the sequenced sample was PBMCs from blood, taken roughly 24 months after vaccination. This receptor was taken from a man aged 50-75 years who received an inactivated influenza vaccine. Donor details come from another sample of the same person, matched by shared clones.

The nucleotides are TGCAGTGCGCCCCGGGACGGGGAAAACATTCAGTACTTC. Translated, it gives CSAPRDGENIQYF. The rearrangement combines TRBV20-1 with TRBJ2-4; the D gene is possibly TRBD1 or TRBD2, with 5 bases matching each. The CDR3 measures 13 amino acids from cysteine to phenylalanine. The CDR3 DNA has 39 bases and is translated from base 1. Taken from the germline V gene (reference sequence), the CDR1 and CDR2 loops are DFQATT and SNEGSKA. The junction shows trimming of 6 bases on V and 5 bases on J, plus 14 bases between the germline ends.